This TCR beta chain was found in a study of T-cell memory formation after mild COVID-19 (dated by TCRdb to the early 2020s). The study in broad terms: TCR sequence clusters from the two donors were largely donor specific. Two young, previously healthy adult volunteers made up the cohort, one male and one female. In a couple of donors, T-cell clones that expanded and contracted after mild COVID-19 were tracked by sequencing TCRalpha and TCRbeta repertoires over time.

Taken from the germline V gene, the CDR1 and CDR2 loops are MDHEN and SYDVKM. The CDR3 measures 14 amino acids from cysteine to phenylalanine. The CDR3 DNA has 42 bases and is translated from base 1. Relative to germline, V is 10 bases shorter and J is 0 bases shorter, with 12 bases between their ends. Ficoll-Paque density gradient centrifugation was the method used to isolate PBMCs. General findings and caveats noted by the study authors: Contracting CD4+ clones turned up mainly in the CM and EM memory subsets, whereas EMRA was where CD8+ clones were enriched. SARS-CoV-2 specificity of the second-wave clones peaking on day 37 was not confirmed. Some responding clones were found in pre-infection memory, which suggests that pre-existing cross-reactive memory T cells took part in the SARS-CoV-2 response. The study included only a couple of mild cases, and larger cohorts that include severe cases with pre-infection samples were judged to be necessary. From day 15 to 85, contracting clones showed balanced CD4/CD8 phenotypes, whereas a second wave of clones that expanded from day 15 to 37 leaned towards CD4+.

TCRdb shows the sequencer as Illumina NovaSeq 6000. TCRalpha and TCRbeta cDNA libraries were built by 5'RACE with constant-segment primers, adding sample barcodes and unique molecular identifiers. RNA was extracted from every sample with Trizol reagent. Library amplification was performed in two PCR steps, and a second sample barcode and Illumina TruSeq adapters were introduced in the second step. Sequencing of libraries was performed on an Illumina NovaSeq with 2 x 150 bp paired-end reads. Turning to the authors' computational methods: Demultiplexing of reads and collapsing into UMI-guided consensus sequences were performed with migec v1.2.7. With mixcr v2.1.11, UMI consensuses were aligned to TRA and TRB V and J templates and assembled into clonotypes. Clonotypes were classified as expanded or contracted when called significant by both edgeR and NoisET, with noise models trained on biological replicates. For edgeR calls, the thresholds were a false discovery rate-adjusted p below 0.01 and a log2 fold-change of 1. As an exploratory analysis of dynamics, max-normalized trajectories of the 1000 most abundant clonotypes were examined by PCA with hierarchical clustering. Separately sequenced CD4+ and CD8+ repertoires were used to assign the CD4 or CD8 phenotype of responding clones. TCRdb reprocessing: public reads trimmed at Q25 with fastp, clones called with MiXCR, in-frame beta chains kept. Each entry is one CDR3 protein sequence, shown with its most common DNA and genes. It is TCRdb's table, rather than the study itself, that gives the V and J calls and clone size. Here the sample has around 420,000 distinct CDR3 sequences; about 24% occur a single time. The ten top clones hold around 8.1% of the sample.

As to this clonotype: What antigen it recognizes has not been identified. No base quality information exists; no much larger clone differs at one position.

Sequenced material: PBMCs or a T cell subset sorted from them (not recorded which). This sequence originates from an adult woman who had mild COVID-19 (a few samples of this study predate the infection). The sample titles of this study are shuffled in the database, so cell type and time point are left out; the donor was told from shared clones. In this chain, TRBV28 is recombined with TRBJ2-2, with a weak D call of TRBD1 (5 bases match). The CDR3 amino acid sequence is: CATNRGSNTGELFF. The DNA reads TGTGCCACCAATAGGGGTTCGAACACCGGGGAGCTGTTTTTT.